The clone carrying this TCR beta chain was detected a few times. Its antigen is not identified. The Oncomine TCR Beta short-read assay sequenced DNA from cultured CD4+ T cells. Using its own MiXCR run on the PCR reads, TCRdb lists one record per CDR3 protein. This repertoire shows about 20,000 distinct CDR3 sequences, 52% found once; its top ten account for 6.5% to 9%. Treatment meaning: roughly ten-day PBMC culture with coronavirus spike peptide pools or control peptides (ViraFEST assay). This specimen belongs to a study of vaccination and CD4 T cells after COVID-19. On the study more broadly: Overlapping SARS-CoV-2, HCoV-NL63, HCoV-OC43 and HCoV-229E spike peptides stimulated the cells.

From germline, CDR1 is SNHLY and CDR2 FYNNEI. The V end was cut by 6 bases, the J end by 0 bases, with 21 bases between. This CDR3 is 17 amino acids long. Sequencing was carried out using CD4+ T cells from blood, cultured in vitro. This clonotype originated in a human donor who had recovered from COVID-19. V usage is TRBV2 and J usage is TRBJ2-7; D may be TRBD2 (5 bases). The CDR3 spells CASSEGREFQVSYEQYF. CDR3 sequence (DNA): TGTGCCAGCAGCGAGGGCCGCGAGTTCCAGGTCTCCTACGAGCAGTACTTC.